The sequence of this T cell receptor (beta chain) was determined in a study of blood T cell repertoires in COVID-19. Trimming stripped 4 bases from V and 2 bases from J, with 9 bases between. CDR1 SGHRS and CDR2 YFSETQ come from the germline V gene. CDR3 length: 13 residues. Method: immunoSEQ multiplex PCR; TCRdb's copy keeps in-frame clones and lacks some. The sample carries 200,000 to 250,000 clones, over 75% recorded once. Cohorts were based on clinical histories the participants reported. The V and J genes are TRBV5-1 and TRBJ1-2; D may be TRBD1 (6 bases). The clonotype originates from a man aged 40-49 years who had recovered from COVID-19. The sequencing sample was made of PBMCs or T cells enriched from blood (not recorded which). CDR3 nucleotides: TGCGCCAGCAGCGGGACAAAAAACTATGGCTACACCTTC. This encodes CASSGTKNYGYTF.